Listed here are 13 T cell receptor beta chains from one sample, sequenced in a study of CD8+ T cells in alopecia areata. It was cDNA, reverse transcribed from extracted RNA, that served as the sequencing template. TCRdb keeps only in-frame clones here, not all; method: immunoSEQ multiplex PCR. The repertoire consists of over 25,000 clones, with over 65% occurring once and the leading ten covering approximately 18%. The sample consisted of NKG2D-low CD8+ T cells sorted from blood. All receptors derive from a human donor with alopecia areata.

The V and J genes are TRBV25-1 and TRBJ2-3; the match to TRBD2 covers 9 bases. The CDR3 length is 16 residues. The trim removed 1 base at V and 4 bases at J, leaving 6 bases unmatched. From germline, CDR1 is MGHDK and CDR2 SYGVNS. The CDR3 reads CASSEWVAGVSDTQYF. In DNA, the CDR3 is TGTGCCAGCAGTGAATGGGTAGCGGGAGTGTCAGATACGCAGTATTTT.

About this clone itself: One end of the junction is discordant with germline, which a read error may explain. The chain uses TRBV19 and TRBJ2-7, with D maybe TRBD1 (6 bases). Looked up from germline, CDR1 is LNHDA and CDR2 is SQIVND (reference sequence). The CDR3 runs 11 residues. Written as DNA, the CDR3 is TGTGCCAGCAGTACAGGGTACGAGCAGTACTTC. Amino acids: CASSTGYEQYF.

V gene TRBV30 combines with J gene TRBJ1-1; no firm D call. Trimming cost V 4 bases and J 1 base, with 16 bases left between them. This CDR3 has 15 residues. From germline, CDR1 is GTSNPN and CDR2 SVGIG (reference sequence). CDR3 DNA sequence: TGTGCCTGGATTAAAAAATGGGGTACGAACACTGAAGCTTTCTTT. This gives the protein CAWIKKWGTNTEAFF.

The CDR3, as DNA: TGTGCCAGCAGCACCAGTCTTTATGGCTACACCTTC. Its translation: CASSTSLYGYTF. This chain uses TRBV7-9 with TRBJ1-2; D is undetermined. CDR1 is SEHNR and CDR2 is FQNEAQ in the germline V gene (reference sequence). The CDR3 contains 12 residues. The V end was cut by 5 bases, the J end by 5 bases, with 9 bases between.

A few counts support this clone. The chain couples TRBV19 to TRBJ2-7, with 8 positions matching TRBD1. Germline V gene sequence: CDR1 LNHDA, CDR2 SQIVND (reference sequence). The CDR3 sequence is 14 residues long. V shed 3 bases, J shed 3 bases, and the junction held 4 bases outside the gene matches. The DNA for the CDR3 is TGTGCCAGTAGTATGAGGACAGGGTTCTACGAGCAGTACTTC. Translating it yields CASSMRTGFYEQYF.

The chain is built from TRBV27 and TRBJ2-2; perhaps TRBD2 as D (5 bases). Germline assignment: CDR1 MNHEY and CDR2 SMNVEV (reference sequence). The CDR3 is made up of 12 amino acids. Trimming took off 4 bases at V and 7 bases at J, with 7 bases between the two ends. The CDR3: CASSSAGGELFF. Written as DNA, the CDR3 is TGTGCCAGCAGTTCCGCGGGCGGGGAGCTGTTTTTT.

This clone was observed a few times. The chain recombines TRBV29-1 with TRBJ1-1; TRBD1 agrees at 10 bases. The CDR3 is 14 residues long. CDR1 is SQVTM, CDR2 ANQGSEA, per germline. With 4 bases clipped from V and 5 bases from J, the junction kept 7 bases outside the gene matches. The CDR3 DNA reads TGCAGCGTTGCCTTTGGACAGGGGGGAACTGAAGCTTTCTTT. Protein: CSVAFGQGGTEAFF.

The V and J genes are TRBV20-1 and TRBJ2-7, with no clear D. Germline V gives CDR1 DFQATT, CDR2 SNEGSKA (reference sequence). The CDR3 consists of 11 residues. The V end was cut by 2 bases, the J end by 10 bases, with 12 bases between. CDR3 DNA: TGCAGTGCTAGAAGCCCCGACGGACAGTACTTC. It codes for CSARSPDGQYF.

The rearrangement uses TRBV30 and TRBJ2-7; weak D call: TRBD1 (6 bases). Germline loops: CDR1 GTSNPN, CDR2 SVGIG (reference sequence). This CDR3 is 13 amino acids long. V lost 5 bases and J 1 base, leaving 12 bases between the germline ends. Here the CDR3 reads CAWGTGYSYEQYF. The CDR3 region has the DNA TGTGCCTGGGGTACAGGGTATTCCTACGAGCAGTACTTC.

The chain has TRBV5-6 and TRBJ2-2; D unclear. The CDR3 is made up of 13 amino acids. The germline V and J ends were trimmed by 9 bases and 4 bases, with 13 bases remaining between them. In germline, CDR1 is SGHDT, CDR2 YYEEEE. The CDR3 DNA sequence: TGTGCCACCACAGACCCTTTCACCGGGGAGCTGTTTTTT. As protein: CATTDPFTGELFF.

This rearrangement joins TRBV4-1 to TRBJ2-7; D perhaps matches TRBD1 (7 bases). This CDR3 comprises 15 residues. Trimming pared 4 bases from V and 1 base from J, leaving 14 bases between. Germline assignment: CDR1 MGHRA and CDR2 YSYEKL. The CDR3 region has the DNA TGCGCCAGCAGCCGAGCGACAGGGAGGTCCTACGAGCAGTACTTC. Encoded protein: CASSRATGRSYEQYF.

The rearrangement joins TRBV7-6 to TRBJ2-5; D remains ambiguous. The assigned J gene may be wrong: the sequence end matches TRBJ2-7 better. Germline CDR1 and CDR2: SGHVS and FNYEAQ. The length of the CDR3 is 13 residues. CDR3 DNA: TGTGCCAGCAGCCATGGACCTAATTACGAGCAGTACTTC. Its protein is CASSHGPNYEQYF.

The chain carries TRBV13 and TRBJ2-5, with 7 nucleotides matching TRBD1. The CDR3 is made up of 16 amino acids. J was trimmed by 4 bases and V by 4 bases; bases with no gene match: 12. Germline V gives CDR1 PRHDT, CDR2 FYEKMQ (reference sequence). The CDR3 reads CASSSLPGTDAETQYF. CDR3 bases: TGTGCCAGCAGCTCATTACCCGGGACAGATGCAGAGACCCAGTACTTC.